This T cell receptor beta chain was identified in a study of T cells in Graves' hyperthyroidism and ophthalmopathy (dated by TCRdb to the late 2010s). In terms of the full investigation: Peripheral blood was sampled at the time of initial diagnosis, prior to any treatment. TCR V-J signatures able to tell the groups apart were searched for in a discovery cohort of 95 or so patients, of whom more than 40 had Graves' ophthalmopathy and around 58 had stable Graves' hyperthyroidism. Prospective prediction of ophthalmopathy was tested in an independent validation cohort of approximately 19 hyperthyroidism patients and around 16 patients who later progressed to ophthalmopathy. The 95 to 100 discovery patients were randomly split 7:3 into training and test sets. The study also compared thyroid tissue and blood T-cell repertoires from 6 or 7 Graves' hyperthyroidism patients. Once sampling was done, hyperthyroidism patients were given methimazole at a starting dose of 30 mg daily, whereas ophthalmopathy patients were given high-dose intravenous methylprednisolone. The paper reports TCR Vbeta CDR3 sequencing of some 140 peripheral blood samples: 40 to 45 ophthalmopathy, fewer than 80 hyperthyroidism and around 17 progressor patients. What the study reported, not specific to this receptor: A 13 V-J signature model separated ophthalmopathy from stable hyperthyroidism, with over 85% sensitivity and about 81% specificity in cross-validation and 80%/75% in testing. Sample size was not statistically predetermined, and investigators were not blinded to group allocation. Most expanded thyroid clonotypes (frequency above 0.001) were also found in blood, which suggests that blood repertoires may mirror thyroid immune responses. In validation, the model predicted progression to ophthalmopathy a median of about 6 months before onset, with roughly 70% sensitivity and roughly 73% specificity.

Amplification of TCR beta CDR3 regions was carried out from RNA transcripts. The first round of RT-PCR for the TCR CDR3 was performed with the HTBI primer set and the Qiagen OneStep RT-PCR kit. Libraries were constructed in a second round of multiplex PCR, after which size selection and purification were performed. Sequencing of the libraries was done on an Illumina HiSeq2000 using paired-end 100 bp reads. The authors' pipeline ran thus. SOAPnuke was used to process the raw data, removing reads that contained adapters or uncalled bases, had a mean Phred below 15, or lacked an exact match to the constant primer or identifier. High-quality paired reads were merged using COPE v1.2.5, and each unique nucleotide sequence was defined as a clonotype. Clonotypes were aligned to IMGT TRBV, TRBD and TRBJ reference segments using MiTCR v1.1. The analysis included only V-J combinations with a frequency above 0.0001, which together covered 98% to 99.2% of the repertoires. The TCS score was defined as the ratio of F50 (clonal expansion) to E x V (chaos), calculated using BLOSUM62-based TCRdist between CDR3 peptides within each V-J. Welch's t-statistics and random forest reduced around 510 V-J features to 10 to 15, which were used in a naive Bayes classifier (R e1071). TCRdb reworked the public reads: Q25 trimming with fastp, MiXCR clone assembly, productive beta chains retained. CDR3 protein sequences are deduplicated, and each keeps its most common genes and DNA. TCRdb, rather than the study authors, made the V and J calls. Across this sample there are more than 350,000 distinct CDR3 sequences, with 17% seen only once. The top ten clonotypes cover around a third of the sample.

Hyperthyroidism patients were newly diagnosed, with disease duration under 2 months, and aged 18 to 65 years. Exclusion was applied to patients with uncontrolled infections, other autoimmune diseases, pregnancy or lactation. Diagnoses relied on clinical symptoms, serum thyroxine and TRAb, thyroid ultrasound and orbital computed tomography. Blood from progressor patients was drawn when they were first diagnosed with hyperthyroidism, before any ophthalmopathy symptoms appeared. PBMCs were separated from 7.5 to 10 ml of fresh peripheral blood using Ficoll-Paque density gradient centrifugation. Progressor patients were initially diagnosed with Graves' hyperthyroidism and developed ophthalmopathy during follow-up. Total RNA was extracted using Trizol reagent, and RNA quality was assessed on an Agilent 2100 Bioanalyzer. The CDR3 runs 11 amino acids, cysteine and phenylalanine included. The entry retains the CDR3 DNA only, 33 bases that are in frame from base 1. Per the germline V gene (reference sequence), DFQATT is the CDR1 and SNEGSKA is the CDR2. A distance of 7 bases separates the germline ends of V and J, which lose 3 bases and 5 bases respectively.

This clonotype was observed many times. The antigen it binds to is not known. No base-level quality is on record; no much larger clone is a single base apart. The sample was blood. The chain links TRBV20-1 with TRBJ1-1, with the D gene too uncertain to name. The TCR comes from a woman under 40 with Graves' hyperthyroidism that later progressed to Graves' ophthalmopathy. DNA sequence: TGCAGTGCTAGGTACGGAACTGAAGCTTTCTTT. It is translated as CSARYGTEAFF.